This T cell receptor beta chain derives from a study of response to subunit inactivated influenza vaccine. Study-level findings and limits: Only a handful of new T cells, the authors suggested, are recruited with each seasonal influenza vaccination.

V lost 0 bases and J lost 2, with 21 bases in between. Germline V lookup: CDR1 LGHNA, CDR2 YNFKEQ. The CDR3 has 19 residues. TCRdb re-called the RT-PCR reads through MiXCR, storing one row per CDR3 protein. The sample comprises 530,000 or so distinct CDR3 sequences, 11% to 15% of which are singletons, and around 10% rests with the top ten. Regarding this clonotype: Its target is not known.

The chain is built from TRBV4-2 and TRBJ2-3; tentative D call: TRBD2 (6 bases). The material sequenced was PBMCs from blood, taken roughly 13 days after vaccination. The clonotype comes from a man aged 50-59 years who received an inactivated influenza vaccine. The CDR3, as DNA: TGTGCCAGCAGCCAAGAAATGGTGGAGGCGGGGAGACTCACAGATACGCAGTATTTT. Its protein is CASSQEMVEAGRLTDTQYF.